The next 12 T cell receptor beta chains were all read from a single sample in a study of cytomegalovirus exposure and HLA in healthy donors. The PCR had 60 Vbeta and 13 Jbeta primers. The repertoire was sequenced with immunoSEQ multiplex PCR; TCRdb's copy has only in-frame clones and lacks some. In the table there are 150,000 to 200,000 clones, roughly 73% of which are singletons. Material: PBMCs. These receptors were taken from a female donor in good health and CMV-seronegative.

The chain employs TRBV4-3 and TRBJ1-2, with no clear D. CDR1 and CDR2 (germline): LGHNA, YSLEER. CDR3 length: 14 residues. V lost 4 bases to trimming and J lost 3 bases, with 12 bases between them. CDR3 loop: CASSLRVSHYGYTF. CDR3 nucleotide sequence: TGCGCCAGCAGCCTCCGAGTTTCCCACTATGGCTACACCTTC.

This chain links TRBV4-2 with TRBJ2-7; 12 nucleotides match TRBD1. Germline CDR1 and CDR2: LGHNA and YNFKEQ. This CDR3 is built from 15 residues. The ends lost 4 bases at V and 3 bases at J; junction bases unmatched: 4. The CDR3 spells CASSLGTGGVYEQYF. As DNA, the CDR3 is TGTGCCAGCAGCCTCGGGACAGGGGGCGTCTACGAGCAGTACTTC.

This clone was seen only a few times. The chain employs TRBV2 and TRBJ2-7; unclear D gene. The V end was cut by 5 bases, the J end by 3 bases, with 5 bases between. The CDR3 is 11 amino acids. Germline V gene sequence: CDR1 SNHLY, CDR2 FYNNEI. CDR3 bases: TGTGCCAGCAGTTCTAGCTACGAGCAGTACTTC. This gives the protein CASSSSYEQYF. The full variable domain, rest sourced from reference TRBV2 and TRBJ2-7, is EPEVTQTPSHQVTQMGQEVILRCVPISNHLYFYWYRQILGQKVEFLVSFYNNEISEKSEIFDDQFSVERPDGSNFTLKIRSTKLEDSAMYFCASSSSYEQYFGPGTRLTVT.

The rearrangement uses TRBV6-4 and TRBJ2-3; 15 bases align to TRBD2. The V gene end was trimmed by 0 bases and the J gene end by 5 bases; junction bases not matched to a gene: 6. The CDR3 runs to 18 residues. The V gene's germline CDR1 is MRHNA and CDR2 SNTAGT. The CDR3 nucleotides read TGTGCCAGCAGTGACTCGTCCGGGACTAGCGGGGGGATAGATACGCAGTATTTT. Translation: CASSDSSGTSGGIDTQYF.

The chain combines TRBV5-1 with TRBJ2-2; 10 nucleotides align to TRBD1. This CDR3 comprises 19 residues. Germline assignment: CDR1 SGHRS and CDR2 YFSETQ. V was clipped by 2 bases and J by 2 bases; unmatched bases: 12. CDR3 coding DNA: TGCGCCAGCAGCTTCAGATTTGCCGGGACAGGGGAAAACACCGGGGAGCTGTTTTTT. Translation gives CASSFRFAGTGENTGELFF. Full variable domain (rest looked up from reference TRBV5-1 and TRBJ2-2): KAGVTQTPRYLIKTRGQQVTLSCSPISGHRSVSWYQQTPGQGLQFLFEYFSETQRNKGNFPGRFSGRQFSNSRSEMNVSTLELGDSALYLCASSFRFAGTGENTGELFFGEGSRLTVL.

The genes are TRBV4-1 and TRBJ2-3, with 9 bases matching TRBD2. Germline CDR1 is MGHRA and CDR2 is YSYEKL. This CDR3 region has 14 residues. With 2 bases clipped from V and 5 bases from J, the junction kept 2 bases outside the gene matches. The CDR3 sequence is CASSQWTSEDTQYF. CDR3 DNA sequence: TGCGCCAGCAGCCAATGGACTAGCGAAGATACGCAGTATTTT.

The rearrangement joins TRBV13 to TRBJ2-2; 7 bases fit TRBD1. The ends lost 5 bases at V and 7 bases at J; junction bases unmatched: 10. The CDR3 totals 15 residues. Germline-derived CDR1 and CDR2 are PRHDT and FYEKMQ (reference sequence). This CDR3 reads CASSVYRGAGGELFF. DNA for the CDR3: TGTGCCAGCAGCGTCTACAGGGGAGCCGGCGGGGAGCTGTTTTTT.

The chain has TRBV30 and TRBJ1-1, with D tentatively TRBD1 (5 bases). Trimming shortened V by 1 base and J by 2 bases, and 14 bases separated the two germline ends. CDR1 GTSNPN and CDR2 SVGIG come from the germline V gene (reference sequence). The CDR3 is 15 residues long. CDR3 sequence (DNA): TGTGCCTGGAGTGCTCGCCAGGGAATTAACACTGAAGCTTTCTTT. Protein product: CAWSARQGINTEAFF.

The CDR3 sequence: CAASRGDTIYF. The DNA for the CDR3 is TGTGCCGCCTCCCGGGGGGACACCATATATTTT. The V and J genes are TRBV19 and TRBJ1-3; D perhaps matches TRBD1 (5 bases). The CDR3 is 11 amino acids. CDR1 is LNHDA and CDR2 is SQIVND in the germline V gene (reference sequence). Trimming took off 11 bases at V and 8 bases at J, with 13 bases between the two ends.

The chain links TRBV10-2 to TRBJ2-1, with 7 bases identical to TRBD2. Germline V CDR1 and CDR2: WSHSY, SAAADI. Trimming at V came to 3 bases and at J to 15 bases, leaving 17 bases not matched to a gene. The CDR3 runs 15 residues. The CDR3 nucleotides are TGCGCCAGCAGTGATGGGGCAGGTGCGAGGGACTATCCGTTCTTC. This translates into CASSDGAGARDYPFF.

The chain employs TRBV7-3 and TRBJ2-1; 11 positions agree with TRBD2. This CDR3 comprises 16 residues. V shed 1 base and J 6 bases; nucleotides not matched to a gene: 5. Germline-derived CDR1 and CDR2 are SGHTA and FQGTGA. The CDR3 DNA reads as TGTGCCAGCAGCTTAAGGACTAGCGGGCTTGGCAATGAGCAGTTCTTC. It encodes CASSLRTSGLGNEQFF.

This sequence joins TRBV2 and TRBJ2-7, with 7 bases fitting TRBD2. The CDR3 covers 13 residues. J was trimmed by 3 bases and V by 4 bases; bases with no gene match: 3. The germline V gene has CDR1 SNHLY and CDR2 FYNNEI. Here the CDR3 reads CASSVGLDYEQYF. The CDR3 DNA reads TGTGCCAGCAGTGTTGGACTAGACTACGAGCAGTACTTC.